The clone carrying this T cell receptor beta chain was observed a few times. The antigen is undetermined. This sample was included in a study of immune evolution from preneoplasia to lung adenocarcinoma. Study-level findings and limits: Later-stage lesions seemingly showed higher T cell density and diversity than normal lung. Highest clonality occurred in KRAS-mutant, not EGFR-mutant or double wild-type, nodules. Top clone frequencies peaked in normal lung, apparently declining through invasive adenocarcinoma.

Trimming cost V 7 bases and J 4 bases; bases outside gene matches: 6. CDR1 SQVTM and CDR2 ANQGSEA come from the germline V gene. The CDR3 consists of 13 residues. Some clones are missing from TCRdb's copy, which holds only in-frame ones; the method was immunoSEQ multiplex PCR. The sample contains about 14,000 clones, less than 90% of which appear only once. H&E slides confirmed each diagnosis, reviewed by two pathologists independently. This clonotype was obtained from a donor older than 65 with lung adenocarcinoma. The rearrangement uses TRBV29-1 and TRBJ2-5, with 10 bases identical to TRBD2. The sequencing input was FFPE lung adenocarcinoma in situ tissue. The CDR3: CSAPSGSGETQYF. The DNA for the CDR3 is TGCAGCGCGCCTAGCGGGAGTGGAGAGACCCAGTACTTC.